The clone carrying this T cell receptor (beta chain) was seen repeatedly, ten times or more. Its antigen is unknown. Amplification of TCR beta CDR3 regions was performed using RNA transcripts as template. Primed by the HTBI set, a first-round RT-PCR was run on the TCR CDR3. MiXCR was run by TCRdb on the multiplex PCR reads, yielding one entry per CDR3 protein. The data contain roughly 380,000 distinct CDR3 sequences, 14% of them seen just once; the ten biggest clones take up 11%. Graves' hyperthyroidism was deemed stable absent ophthalmopathy progression within 18 months. PBMCs came from over 8.5 ml fresh peripheral blood. In germline, CDR1 is DFQATT, CDR2 SNEGSKA (reference sequence). The ends were cut back, 6 bases at V and 0 bases at J, with 18 bases in the middle. This CDR3 spans 15 amino acids. The source of the sample is a study of T cells in Graves' hyperthyroidism and ophthalmopathy. Findings of the study overall: Blood held most thyroid clonotypes expanded above 0.001 frequency.

The receptor's source is a woman aged 55-69 years with Graves' hyperthyroidism. The V gene is TRBV20-1, the J gene TRBJ2-7, with D perhaps matching TRBD1 (5 bases). Input material: blood. CDR3: CSALPQERDSYEQYF. CDR3 DNA sequence: TGCAGTGCCCTCCCACAGGAGCGTGACTCCTACGAGCAGTACTTC.